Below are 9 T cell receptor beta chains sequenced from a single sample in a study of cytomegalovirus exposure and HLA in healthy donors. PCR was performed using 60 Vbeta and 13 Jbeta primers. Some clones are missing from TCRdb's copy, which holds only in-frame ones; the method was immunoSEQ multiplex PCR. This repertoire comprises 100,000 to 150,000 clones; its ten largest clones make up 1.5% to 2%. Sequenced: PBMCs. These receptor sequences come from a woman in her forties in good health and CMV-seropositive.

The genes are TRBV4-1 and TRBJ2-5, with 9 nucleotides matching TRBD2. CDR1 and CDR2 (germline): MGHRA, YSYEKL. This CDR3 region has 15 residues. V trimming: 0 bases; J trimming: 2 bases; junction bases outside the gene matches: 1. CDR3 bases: TGCGCCAGCAGCCAAGAGCTAGCGGGACAAGAGACCCAGTACTTC. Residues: CASSQELAGQETQYF.

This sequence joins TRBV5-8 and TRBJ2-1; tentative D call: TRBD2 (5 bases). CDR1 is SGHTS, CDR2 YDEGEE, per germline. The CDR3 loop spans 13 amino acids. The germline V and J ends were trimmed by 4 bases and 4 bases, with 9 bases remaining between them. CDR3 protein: CASSRGYYNEQFF. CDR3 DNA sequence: TGTGCCAGCAGCCGGGGTTATTACAATGAGCAGTTCTTC.

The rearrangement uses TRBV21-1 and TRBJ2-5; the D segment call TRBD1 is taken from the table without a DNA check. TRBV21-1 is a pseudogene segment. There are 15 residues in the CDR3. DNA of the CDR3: TGTGCCAGCAGCCCTCGGACAGGGGGCGGGGAGACCCAGTACTTC. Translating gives CASSPRTGGGETQYF.

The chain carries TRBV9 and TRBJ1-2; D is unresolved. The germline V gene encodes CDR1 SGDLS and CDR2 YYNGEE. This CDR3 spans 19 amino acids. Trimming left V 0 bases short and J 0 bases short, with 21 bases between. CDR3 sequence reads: CASSVELVVRASANYGYTF. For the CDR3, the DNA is TGTGCCAGCAGCGTAGAACTAGTTGTTCGGGCGTCAGCTAACTATGGCTACACCTTC.

Here the CDR3 DNA reads TGTGCCGCAGCCGTTAGCGGGAGGAGCCATGAGCAGTTCTTC. Translating it yields CAAAVSGRSHEQFF. This chain links TRBV28 with TRBJ2-1, with TRBD2 matching over 10 bases. The V gene end was trimmed by 11 bases and the J gene end by 8 bases; junction bases not matched to a gene: 12. Germline CDR1 reads MDHEN; CDR2 reads SYDVKM. The CDR3 covers 14 residues.

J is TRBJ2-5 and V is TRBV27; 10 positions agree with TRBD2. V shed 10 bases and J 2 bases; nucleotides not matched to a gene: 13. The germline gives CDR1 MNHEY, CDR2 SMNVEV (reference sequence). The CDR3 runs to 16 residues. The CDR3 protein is CATRRFSGRPQETQYF. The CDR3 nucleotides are TGTGCCACTCGAAGGTTTAGCGGGAGGCCGCAAGAGACCCAGTACTTC.

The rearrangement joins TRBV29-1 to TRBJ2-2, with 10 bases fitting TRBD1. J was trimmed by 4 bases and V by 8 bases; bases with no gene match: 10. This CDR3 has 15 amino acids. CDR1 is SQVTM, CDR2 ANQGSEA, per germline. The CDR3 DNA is TGCAGCCTCGGACAGGGGGTGATAAGCACCGGGGAGCTGTTTTTT. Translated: CSLGQGVISTGELFF.

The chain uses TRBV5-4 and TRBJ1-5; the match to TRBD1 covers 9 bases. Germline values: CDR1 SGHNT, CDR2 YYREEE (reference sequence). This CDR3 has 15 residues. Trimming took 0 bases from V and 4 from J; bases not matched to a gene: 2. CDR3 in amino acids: CASSLGTGVNQPQHF. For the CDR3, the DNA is TGTGCCAGCAGCTTGGGGACAGGGGTTAATCAGCCCCAGCATTTT. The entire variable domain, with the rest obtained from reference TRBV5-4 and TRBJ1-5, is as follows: ETGVTQSPTHLIKTRGQQVTLRCSSQSGHNTVSWYQQALGQGPQFIFQYYREEENGRGNFPPRFSGLQFPNYSSELNVNALELDDSALYLCASSLGTGVNQPQHFGDGTRLSIL.

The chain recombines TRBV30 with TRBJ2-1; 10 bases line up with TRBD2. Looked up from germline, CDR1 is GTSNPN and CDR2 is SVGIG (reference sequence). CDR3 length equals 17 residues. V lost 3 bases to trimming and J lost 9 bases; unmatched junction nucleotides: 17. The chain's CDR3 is CAWSNPPLAGEGGEQFF. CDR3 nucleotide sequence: TGTGCCTGGAGCAATCCCCCTCTAGCGGGAGAGGGTGGTGAGCAGTTCTTC.